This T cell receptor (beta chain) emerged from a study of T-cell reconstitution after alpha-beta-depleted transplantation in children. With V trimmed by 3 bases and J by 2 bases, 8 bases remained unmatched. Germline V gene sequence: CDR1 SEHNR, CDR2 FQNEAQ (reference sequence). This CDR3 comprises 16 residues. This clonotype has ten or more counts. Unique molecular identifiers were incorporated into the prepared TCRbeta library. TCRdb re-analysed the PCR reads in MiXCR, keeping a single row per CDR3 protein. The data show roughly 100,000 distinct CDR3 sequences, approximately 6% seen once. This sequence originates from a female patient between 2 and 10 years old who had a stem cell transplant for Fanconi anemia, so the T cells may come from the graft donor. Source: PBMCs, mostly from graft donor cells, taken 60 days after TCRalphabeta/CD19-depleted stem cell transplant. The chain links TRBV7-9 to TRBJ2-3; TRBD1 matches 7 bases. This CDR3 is CASSLRGPRITDTQYF. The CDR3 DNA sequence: TGTGCCAGCAGCTTGAGGGGGCCCCGGATCACAGATACGCAGTATTTT. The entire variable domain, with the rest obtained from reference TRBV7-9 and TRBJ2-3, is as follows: DTGVSQNPRHKITKRGQNVTFRCDPISEHNRLYWYRQTLGQGPEFLTYFQNEAQLEKSRLLSDRFSAERPKGSFSTLEIQRTEQGDSAMYLCASSLRGPRITDTQYFGPGTRLTVL.